This T cell receptor (beta chain) was obtained from a study of cytomegalovirus exposure and HLA in healthy donors. Whole-study context: The roughly 110 validation repertoires were reported in a later analysis to have been generated on the same platform as the approximately 700 first-cohort repertoires. Study-wide points: According to reports, the classifier identified cytomegalovirus status with high specificity and sensitivity.

As regards this clone: Its cognate antigen is unknown.

Trimming took 2 bases from V and 3 from J; bases not matched to a gene: 7. CDR3 size: 16 residues. Germline assignment: CDR1 SGHNT and CDR2 YYREEE (reference sequence). The data were produced by immunoSEQ multiplex PCR, yet TCRdb's version contains in-frame clones alone and is incomplete. Seen here are some 70,000 clones, around 89% observed once, and the top ten hold roughly 1.8%. This TCR came from a woman younger than 35 in good health and CMV-seronegative. J is TRBJ1-4 and V is TRBV5-4; TRBD1 matches at 7 bases. Sample: PBMCs. The CDR3 bases are TGTGCCAGCAGCTTAAACAGGGGAGCGGCTAATGAAAAACTGTTTTTT. Translation gives CASSLNRGAANEKLFF.